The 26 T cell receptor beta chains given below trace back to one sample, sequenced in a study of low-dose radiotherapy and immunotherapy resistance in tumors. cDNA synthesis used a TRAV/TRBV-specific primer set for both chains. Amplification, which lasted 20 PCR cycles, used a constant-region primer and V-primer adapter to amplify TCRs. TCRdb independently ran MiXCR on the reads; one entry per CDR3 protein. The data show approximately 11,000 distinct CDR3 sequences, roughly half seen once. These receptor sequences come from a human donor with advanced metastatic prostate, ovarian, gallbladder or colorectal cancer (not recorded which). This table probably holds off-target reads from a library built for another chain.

The CDR3 is CASRGLAGIYEQYF. The CDR3, as DNA: TGTGCCAGCAGGGGACTAGCGGGAATCTACGAGCAGTACTTC. This rearrangement joins TRBV2 to TRBJ2-7; 13 positions agree with TRBD2. This CDR3 has 14 amino acids. Unmatched junction bases numbered 2, after V lost 6 bases and J lost 3 bases. Per the germline V gene, CDR1 is SNHLY and CDR2 is FYNNEI.

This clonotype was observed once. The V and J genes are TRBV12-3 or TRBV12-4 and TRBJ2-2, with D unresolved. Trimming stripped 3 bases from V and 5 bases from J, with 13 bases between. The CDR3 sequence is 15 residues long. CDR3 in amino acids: CASSFISMGTGELFF. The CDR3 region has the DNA TGTGCCAGCAGTTTCATTTCCATGGGTACCGGGGAGCTGTTTTTT.

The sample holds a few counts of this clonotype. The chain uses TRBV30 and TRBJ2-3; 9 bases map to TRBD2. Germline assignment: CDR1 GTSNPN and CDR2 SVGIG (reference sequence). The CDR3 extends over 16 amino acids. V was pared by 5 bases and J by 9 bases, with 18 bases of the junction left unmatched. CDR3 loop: CAWGLAGRHTQWTQYF. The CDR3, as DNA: TGTGCCTGGGGGCTAGCGGGGCGCCATACGCAGTGGACGCAGTATTTT. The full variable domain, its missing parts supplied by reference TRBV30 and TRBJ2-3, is SQTIHQWPATLVQPVGSPLSLECTVEGTSNPNLYWYRQAAGRGLQLLFYSVGIGQISSEVPQNLSASRPQDRQFILSSKKLLLSDSGFYLCAWGLAGRHTQWTQYFGPGTRLTVL.

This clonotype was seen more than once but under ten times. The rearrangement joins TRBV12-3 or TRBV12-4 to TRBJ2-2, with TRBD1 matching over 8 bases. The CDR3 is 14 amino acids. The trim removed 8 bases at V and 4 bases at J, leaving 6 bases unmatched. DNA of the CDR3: TGTGCCAGCTCCGAGCAGGGGGCCACCGGGGAGCTGTTTTTT. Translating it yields CASSEQGATGELFF.

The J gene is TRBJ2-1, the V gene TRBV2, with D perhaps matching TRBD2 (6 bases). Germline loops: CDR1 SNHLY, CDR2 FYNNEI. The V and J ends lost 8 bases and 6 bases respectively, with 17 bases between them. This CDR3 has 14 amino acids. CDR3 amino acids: CASARRGLSNEQFF. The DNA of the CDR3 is TGTGCCAGCGCCAGGAGGGGTCTTAGCAATGAGCAGTTCTTC.

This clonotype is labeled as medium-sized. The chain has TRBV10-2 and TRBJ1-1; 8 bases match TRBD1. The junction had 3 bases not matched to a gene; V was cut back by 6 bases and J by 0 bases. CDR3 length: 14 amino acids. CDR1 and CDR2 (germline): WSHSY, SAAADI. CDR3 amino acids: CASRATGVNTEAFF. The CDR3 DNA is TGCGCCAGCAGGGCGACAGGGGTGAACACTGAAGCTTTCTTT.

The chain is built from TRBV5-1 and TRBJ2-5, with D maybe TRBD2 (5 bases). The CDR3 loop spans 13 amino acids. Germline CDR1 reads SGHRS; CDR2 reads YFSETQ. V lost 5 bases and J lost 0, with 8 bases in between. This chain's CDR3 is CASSPGNQETQYF. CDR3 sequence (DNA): TGCGCCAGCAGTCCGGGGAACCAAGAGACCCAGTACTTC.

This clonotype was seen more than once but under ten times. CDR3: CASSYSRQGAGELFF. CDR3 in DNA: TGTGCCAGCAGTTACTCCCGACAGGGGGCCGGGGAGCTGTTTTTT. The chain combines TRBV6-6 with TRBJ2-2; 9 bases are shared with TRBD1. Germline V gene lookup returns CDR1 MNHNY and CDR2 SVGAGI (reference sequence). With 0 bases clipped from V and 6 bases from J, the junction kept 2 bases outside the gene matches. This CDR3 has 15 amino acids.

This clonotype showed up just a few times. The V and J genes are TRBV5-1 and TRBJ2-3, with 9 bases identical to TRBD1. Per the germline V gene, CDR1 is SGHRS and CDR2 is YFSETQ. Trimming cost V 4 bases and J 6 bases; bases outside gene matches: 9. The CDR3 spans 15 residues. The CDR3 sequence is CASSGGQGGMDTQYF. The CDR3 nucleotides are TGCGCCAGCAGCGGGGGACAGGGCGGTATGGATACGCAGTATTTT.

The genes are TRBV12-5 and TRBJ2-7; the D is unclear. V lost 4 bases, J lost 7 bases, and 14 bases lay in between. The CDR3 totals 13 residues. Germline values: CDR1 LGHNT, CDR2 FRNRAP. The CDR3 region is CASGSSPTLEQYF. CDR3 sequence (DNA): TGTGCTAGTGGTTCCTCGCCTACACTTGAGCAGTACTTC.

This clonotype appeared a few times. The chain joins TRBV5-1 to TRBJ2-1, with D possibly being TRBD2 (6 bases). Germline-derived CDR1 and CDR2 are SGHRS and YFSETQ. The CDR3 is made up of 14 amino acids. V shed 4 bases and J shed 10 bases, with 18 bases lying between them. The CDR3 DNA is TGCGCCAGCAGCCCCCTTCGCCCGGGGGACGAGCAGTTCTTC. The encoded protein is CASSPLRPGDEQFF.

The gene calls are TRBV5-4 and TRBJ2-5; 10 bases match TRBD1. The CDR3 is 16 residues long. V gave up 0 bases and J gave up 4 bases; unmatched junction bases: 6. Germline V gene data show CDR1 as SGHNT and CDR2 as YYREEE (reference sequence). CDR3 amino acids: CASSLGDRGKGETQYF. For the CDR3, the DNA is TGTGCCAGCAGCTTGGGGGACAGGGGAAAAGGAGAGACCCAGTACTTC.

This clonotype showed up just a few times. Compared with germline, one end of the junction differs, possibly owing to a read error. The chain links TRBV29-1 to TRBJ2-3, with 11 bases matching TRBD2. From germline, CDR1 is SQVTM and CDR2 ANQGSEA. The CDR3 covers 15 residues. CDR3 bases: TGCAGCGGACTTGGCCTAGCGGGAGGCAGTGATACGCAGTTTTTT. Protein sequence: CSGLGLAGGSDTQFF.

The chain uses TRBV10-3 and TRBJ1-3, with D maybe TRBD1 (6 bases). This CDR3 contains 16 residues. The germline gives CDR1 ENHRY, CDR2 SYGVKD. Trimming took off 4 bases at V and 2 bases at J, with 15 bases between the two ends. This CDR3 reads CAISAQGSVAGNTIYF. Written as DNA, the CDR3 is TGTGCCATCAGTGCTCAGGGGTCGGTGGCTGGAAACACCATATATTTT.

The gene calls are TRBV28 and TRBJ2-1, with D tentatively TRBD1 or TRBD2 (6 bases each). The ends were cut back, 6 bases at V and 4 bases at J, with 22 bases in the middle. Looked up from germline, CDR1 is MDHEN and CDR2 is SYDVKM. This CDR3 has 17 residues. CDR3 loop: CASSARGVGAGYNEQFF. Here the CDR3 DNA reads TGTGCCAGCAGCGCGCGGGGCGTGGGGGCGGGATACAATGAGCAGTTCTTC.

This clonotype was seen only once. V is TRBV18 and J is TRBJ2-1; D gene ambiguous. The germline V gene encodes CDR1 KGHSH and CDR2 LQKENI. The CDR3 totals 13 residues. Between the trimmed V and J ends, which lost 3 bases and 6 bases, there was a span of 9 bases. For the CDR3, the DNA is TGTGCCAGCTCACCCCCTGCAGCCAATGAGCAGTTCTTC. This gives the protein CASSPPAANEQFF.

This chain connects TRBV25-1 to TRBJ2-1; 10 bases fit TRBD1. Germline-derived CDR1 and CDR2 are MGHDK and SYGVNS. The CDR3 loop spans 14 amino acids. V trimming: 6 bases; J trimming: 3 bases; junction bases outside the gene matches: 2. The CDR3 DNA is TGTGCCAGCAGGGGGACAGGGGACTACAATGAGCAGTTCTTC. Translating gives CASRGTGDYNEQFF.

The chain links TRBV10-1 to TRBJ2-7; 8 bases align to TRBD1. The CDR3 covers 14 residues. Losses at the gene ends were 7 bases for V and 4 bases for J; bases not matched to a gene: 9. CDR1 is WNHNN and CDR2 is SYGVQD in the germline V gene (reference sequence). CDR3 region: CASMGRDRKYEQYF. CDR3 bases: TGCGCCAGCATGGGCCGGGACAGGAAATACGAGCAGTACTTC.

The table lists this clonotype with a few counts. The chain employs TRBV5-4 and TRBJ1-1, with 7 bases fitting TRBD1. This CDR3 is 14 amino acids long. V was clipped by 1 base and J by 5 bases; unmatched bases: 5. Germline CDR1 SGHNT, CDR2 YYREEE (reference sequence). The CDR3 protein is CASSLKTGRTEAFF. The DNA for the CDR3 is TGTGCCAGCAGCTTGAAGACAGGGAGGACTGAAGCTTTCTTT.

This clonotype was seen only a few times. CDR3 DNA: TGTGCCTGGAGTGTTGGGTACTATGAAGCTTTCTTT. This codes for CAWSVGYYEAFF. The chain joins TRBV30 to TRBJ1-1; D call uncertain. Trimming took off 0 bases at V and 7 bases at J, with 9 bases between the two ends. Germline V CDR1 and CDR2: GTSNPN, SVGIG (reference sequence). This CDR3 is 12 amino acids long.

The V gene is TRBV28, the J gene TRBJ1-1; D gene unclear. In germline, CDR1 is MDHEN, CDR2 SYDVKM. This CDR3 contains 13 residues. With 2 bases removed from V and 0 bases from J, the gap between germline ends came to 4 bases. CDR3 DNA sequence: TGTGCCAGCAGTTTAGTCTTGAACACTGAAGCTTTCTTT. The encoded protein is CASSLVLNTEAFF.

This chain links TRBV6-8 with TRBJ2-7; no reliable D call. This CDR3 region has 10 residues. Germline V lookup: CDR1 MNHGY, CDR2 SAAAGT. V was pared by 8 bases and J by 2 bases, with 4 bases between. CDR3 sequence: CASGTYEQYF. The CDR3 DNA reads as TGTGCCAGCGGGACCTACGAGCAGTACTTC.

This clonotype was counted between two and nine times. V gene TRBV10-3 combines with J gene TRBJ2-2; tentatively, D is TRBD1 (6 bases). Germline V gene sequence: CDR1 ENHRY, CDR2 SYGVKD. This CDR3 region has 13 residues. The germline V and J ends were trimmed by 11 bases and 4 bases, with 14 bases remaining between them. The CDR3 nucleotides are TGTGCCTCGTCCCGGGACACCACCGGGGAGCTGTTTTTT. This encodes CASSRDTTGELFF.

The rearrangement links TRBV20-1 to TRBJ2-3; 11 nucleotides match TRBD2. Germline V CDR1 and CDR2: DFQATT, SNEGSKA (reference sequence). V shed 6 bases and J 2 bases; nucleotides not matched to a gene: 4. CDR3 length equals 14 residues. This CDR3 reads CSAQLAGVTDTQYF. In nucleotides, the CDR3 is TGCAGTGCCCAACTAGCGGGGGTCACAGATACGCAGTATTTT.

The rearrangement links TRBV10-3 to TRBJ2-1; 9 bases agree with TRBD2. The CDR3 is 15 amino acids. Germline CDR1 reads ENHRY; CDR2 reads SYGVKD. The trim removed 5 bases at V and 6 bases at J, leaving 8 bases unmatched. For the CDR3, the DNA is TGTGCCATCAGTTTGCGGACTAGCGACCGCAATGAGCAGTTCTTC. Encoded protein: CAISLRTSDRNEQFF.

The CDR3, as DNA: TGTGCCAGCAGCGGGGCGGGAGGGACCTACGAGCAGTACTTC. Translation: CASSGAGGTYEQYF. The chain recombines TRBV28 with TRBJ2-7; 9 bases map to TRBD2. Germline-derived CDR1 and CDR2 are MDHEN and SYDVKM. The CDR3 covers 14 residues. The ends lost 6 bases at V and 2 bases at J; junction bases unmatched: 5. The full variable domain, its missing parts supplied by reference TRBV28 and TRBJ2-7, is DVKVTQSSRYLVKRTGEKVFLECVQDMDHENMFWYRQDPGLGLRLIYFSYDVKMKEKGDIPEGYSVSREKKERFSLILESASTNQTSMYLCASSGAGGTYEQYFGPGTRLTVT.